This T cell receptor (beta chain) derives from a study of cytomegalovirus exposure and HLA in healthy donors. PCR employed 60 Vbeta and 13 Jbeta primers. Sequenced by immunoSEQ multiplex PCR; TCRdb stores in-frame clones only, minus some. The sample carries 200,000 to 250,000 clones, 70% to 90% recorded once. The trim removed 3 bases at V and 4 bases at J, leaving 2 bases unmatched. This CDR3 spans 15 amino acids. Germline CDR1 is KGHSH and CDR2 is LQKENI. The sequence was collected from a human donor in good health. Input material: PBMCs. This rearrangement joins TRBV18 to TRBJ2-1; the match to TRBD2 covers 11 bases. In DNA form, the CDR3 reads TGTGCCAGCTCACCGGGACTAGCGGAATACAATGAGCAGTTCTTC. This translates into CASSPGLAEYNEQFF.